The next 27 T cell receptor beta chains were all read from a single sample in a study of T cell repertoires in cytomegalovirus infection. In TCRdb, the reads were re-called with MiXCR into one record per CDR3 protein. The sample includes 200,000 to 250,000 distinct CDR3 sequences, around two fifths of them seen just once. No antigen is known for these receptors. Sequenced material: CD8+ T cells from cultured PBMCs, taken from culture after CMV antigen stimulation. The receptors stem from a human donor in good health (CMV status not recorded). Some clones in this sample may be carry-over from other donors' samples.

This clonotype was detected only a few times. This sequence joins TRBV7-9 and TRBJ2-3; D is ambiguous. The CDR3 contains 14 residues. Germline CDR1 SEHNR, CDR2 FQNEAQ (reference sequence). Trimming removed 1 base from V and 6 bases from J, with 11 bases in between. DNA of the CDR3: TGTGCCAGCAGCTTAGTATTGGGCCCCGATACGCAGTATTTT. Protein product: CASSLVLGPDTQYF.

This clonotype is labeled medium-sized. The rearrangement uses TRBV4-1 and TRBJ2-1; D is perhaps TRBD1 (8 bases). Deletions cut 4 bases from V and 7 bases from J, with 14 bases between. The V gene's germline CDR1 is MGHRA and CDR2 YSYEKL. This CDR3 has 14 amino acids. The CDR3 protein is CASSRNRGGNEQFF. The CDR3, as DNA: TGCGCCAGCAGCCGAAACAGGGGGGGGAATGAGCAGTTCTTC.

The chain uses TRBV6-6 and TRBJ1-1; the D is unclear. V lost 3 bases, J lost 1 base, and 6 bases lay in between. Germline CDR1 and CDR2: MNHNY and SVGAGI (reference sequence). The CDR3 runs 13 residues. CDR3 protein: CASSYPGNTEAFF. As DNA, the CDR3 is TGTGCCAGCAGTTATCCGGGGAACACTGAAGCTTTCTTT.

V and J are TRBV19 and TRBJ2-1; 7 nucleotides match TRBD2. V dropped 6 bases and J dropped 9; count of bases not matched to a gene: 2. This CDR3 has 11 amino acids. Per the germline V gene, CDR1 is LNHDA and CDR2 is SQIVND (reference sequence). CDR3 in amino acids: CASRGGTEQFF. The CDR3 DNA reads as TGTGCCAGTAGGGGGGGGACTGAGCAGTTCTTC.

This clonotype was picked up a small number of times. V and J are TRBV20-1 and TRBJ2-6; 8 bases match TRBD1. The germline CDR1 and CDR2 sequences are DFQATT and SNEGSKA (reference sequence). The CDR3 has 16 residues. J was trimmed by 0 bases and V by 5 bases; bases with no gene match: 6. The CDR3: CSAGGQGASGANVLTF. DNA of the CDR3: TGCAGTGCTGGGGGGCAGGGGGCCTCTGGGGCCAACGTCCTGACTTTC.

This chain links TRBV6-6 with TRBJ1-4, with D unclear. The V gene lost 6 bases and the J gene lost 0 bases, with 20 bases spanning the gap. The germline CDR1 and CDR2 sequences are MNHNY and SVGAGI (reference sequence). The CDR3 loop spans 18 amino acids. CDR3 loop: CASRPKPTEIATNEKLFF. The CDR3 nucleotides read TGTGCCAGCAGACCCAAGCCCACAGAGATTGCAACTAATGAAAAACTGTTTTTT.

The V and J genes are TRBV6-1 and TRBJ2-1, with D perhaps matching TRBD1 or TRBD2 (5 bases each). This CDR3 region has 13 residues. V lost 8 bases and J lost 5, with 13 bases in between. Germline V gene sequence: CDR1 MNHNS, CDR2 SASEGT. In DNA form, the CDR3 reads TGTGCCAGCGTCGCAGGGAGAGACAATGAGCAGTTCTTC. It translates to CASVAGRDNEQFF.

This clonotype was counted only a few times. The J gene is TRBJ2-3, the V gene TRBV2; D could derive from TRBD1 or TRBD2 (5 bases each). There are 13 residues in the CDR3. The V and J ends lost 4 bases and 6 bases respectively, with 11 bases between them. CDR1 is SNHLY and CDR2 is FYNNEI in the germline V gene. DNA of the CDR3: TGTGCCAGCAGTGGGGGACCTAGGGATACGCAGTATTTT. Translated, it gives CASSGGPRDTQYF.

The chain employs TRBV4-2 and TRBJ2-3; TRBD1 matches at 7 bases. This CDR3 spans 16 amino acids. V shed 2 bases, J shed 1 base, and the junction held 6 bases outside the gene matches. CDR1 and CDR2 from the germline V gene are LGHNA and YNFKEQ. The CDR3 spells CASSQRQGVGTDTQYF. The DNA of the CDR3 is TGTGCCAGCAGCCAACGACAGGGCGTGGGCACAGATACGCAGTATTTT.

The chain uses TRBV7-2 and TRBJ1-2; D unclear. The CDR3 length is 14 residues. The germline CDR1 and CDR2 sequences are SGHTA and FQGNSA. Trimming stripped 8 bases from V and 4 bases from J, with 17 bases between. CDR3 protein: CASAPGSGIYGYTF. The CDR3 DNA follows: TGTGCCAGCGCCCCCGGATCGGGTATCTATGGCTACACCTTC.

The chain links TRBV11-3 to TRBJ2-1; D not certain. The CDR3 runs 12 residues. V gave up 1 base and J gave up 8 bases, with 6 bases separating them. The V gene's germline CDR1 is SGHNT and CDR2 YENEEA. CDR3 protein: CASSLGRDEQFF. Written as DNA, the CDR3 is TGTGCCAGCAGCTTAGGTAGAGATGAGCAGTTCTTC.

CDR3 DNA: TGTGCCAGCAGCCCACAGCTTGCGGGAGATACAGATACGCAGTATTTT. It codes for CASSPQLAGDTDTQYF. The chain uses TRBV4-2 and TRBJ2-3, with 7 bases identical to TRBD2. The germline V gene encodes CDR1 LGHNA and CDR2 YNFKEQ. The CDR3 sequence is 16 residues long. The ends lost 4 bases at V and 3 bases at J; junction bases unmatched: 10.

A few counts support this clonotype. The V call is TRBV12-3 or TRBV12-4, the J call TRBJ1-4; a possible D gene is TRBD1 (6 bases). There are 17 residues in the CDR3. V lost 3 bases, J lost 0 bases, and 14 bases lay in between. The CDR3 protein is CASSFLRGLATNEKLFF. For the CDR3, the DNA is TGTGCCAGCAGTTTCCTCAGGGGCCTTGCAACTAATGAAAAACTGTTTTTT.

The chain has TRBV4-1 and TRBJ2-1, with a weak D call TRBD2 (6 bases). V lost 4 bases and J 7 bases, leaving 20 bases between the germline ends. Germline V gene sequence: CDR1 MGHRA, CDR2 YSYEKL. The CDR3 covers 16 residues. The CDR3 DNA sequence: TGCGCCAGCAGCCCCCAGACTAACGGGACTGGAAATGAGCAGTTCTTC. As protein: CASSPQTNGTGNEQFF.

CDR3 DNA sequence: TGTGCCAGTAGCAGGGACTTATCCTACGAGCAGTACTTC. Protein product: CASSRDLSYEQYF. The chain has TRBV19 and TRBJ2-7; maybe TRBD2 (6 bases). This CDR3 has 13 residues. The germline CDR1 and CDR2 sequences are LNHDA and SQIVND (reference sequence). V dropped 6 bases and J dropped 1 base, with 10 bases sitting between them.

This clonotype appeared many times. This chain links TRBV4-1 with TRBJ2-3, with D unresolved. CDR3 length equals 14 residues. V lost 1 base and J 2 bases, leaving 7 bases between the germline ends. In germline, CDR1 is MGHRA, CDR2 YSYEKL. The DNA for the CDR3 is TGCGCCAGCAGCCAAGTAGGACCCACAGATACGCAGTATTTT. It is translated as CASSQVGPTDTQYF.

The rearrangement joins TRBV14 to TRBJ2-2, with 7 bases lining up with TRBD1. Per germline, CDR1 SGHDN and CDR2 FVKESK. This CDR3 is built from 17 residues. Losses at the gene ends were 4 bases for V and 0 bases for J; bases not matched to a gene: 8. This CDR3 reads CASSRRDSSTNTGELFF. Written as DNA, the CDR3 is TGTGCCAGCAGCCGCCGGGACAGCTCTACGAACACCGGGGAGCTGTTTTTT.

To note about this clonotype: Sequence at one end of the junction differs from germline and may be a read error. The chain combines TRBV28 with TRBJ2-1, with TRBD1 identical over 9 bases. Germline V CDR1 and CDR2: MDHEN, SYDVKM. The CDR3 has 17 residues. The CDR3: CARSLQLQGASYNERFF. DNA of the CDR3: TGTGCCAGAAGTTTACAACTACAGGGGGCCTCCTACAATGAGCGGTTCTTC.

This clonotype showed up just a few times. This chain uses TRBV7-9 with TRBJ2-3; TRBD2 matches at 10 bases. The V segment lost 8 bases and the J segment 2 bases; nucleotides outside the gene matches: 10. This CDR3 contains 16 residues. Germline V gene data show CDR1 as SEHNR and CDR2 as FQNEAQ (reference sequence). The CDR3 loop reads CASGSTSGENTDTQYF. CDR3 DNA sequence: TGTGCCAGCGGATCAACTAGCGGGGAGAACACAGATACGCAGTATTTT.

This chain connects TRBV12-3 or TRBV12-4 to TRBJ2-3; 11 nucleotides line up with TRBD2. Trimming took 3 bases from V and 0 from J; bases not matched to a gene: 5. This CDR3 is built from 17 residues. The CDR3 spells CASSFSSGGFSTDTQYF. DNA of the CDR3: TGTGCCAGCAGTTTTTCTAGCGGGGGGTTTAGCACAGATACGCAGTATTTT.

The chain employs TRBV18 and TRBJ2-1; 12 nucleotides agree with TRBD2. This CDR3 spans 15 amino acids. V lost 2 bases, J lost 7 bases, and 3 bases stayed unmatched. Germline loops: CDR1 KGHSH, CDR2 LQKENI. In DNA form, the CDR3 reads TGTGCCAGCTCACCATGGACTAGCGGGGCTAATGAGCAGTTCTTC. Its protein is CASSPWTSGANEQFF.

J is TRBJ2-3 and V is TRBV12-3 or TRBV12-4; the match to TRBD2 covers 13 bases. V lost 5 bases and J lost 5; bases outside the gene matches: 7. The CDR3 contains 16 residues. The CDR3 spells CASSATSGGAKDTQYF. CDR3 in DNA: TGTGCCAGCAGTGCAACTAGCGGGGGGGCCAAAGATACGCAGTATTTT.

The V gene is TRBV7-2, the J gene TRBJ2-3; 11 bases align to TRBD2. Germline lookup yields CDR1 SGHTA and CDR2 FQGNSA. There are 15 residues in the CDR3. The V gene end was trimmed by 1 base and the J gene end by 9 bases; junction bases not matched to a gene: 6. CDR3 bases: TGTGCCAGCAGCTTAGGTCTGACTAGCGGGGACACGCAGTATTTT. Translated: CASSLGLTSGDTQYF.

J is TRBJ2-1 and V is TRBV7-6; TRBD2 agrees at 14 bases. CDR1 and CDR2 (germline): SGHVS, FNYEAQ. The CDR3 is made up of 18 amino acids. With 4 bases clipped from V and 9 bases from J, the junction kept 14 bases outside the gene matches. The CDR3: CASSSPRGTSGGPSEQFF. The CDR3 DNA reads as TGTGCCAGCAGCTCTCCACGAGGGACTAGCGGGGGACCGTCTGAGCAGTTCTTC.

This chain joins TRBV7-6 and TRBJ2-5; no clear D gene. Trimming took off 2 bases at V and 1 base at J, with 11 bases between the two ends. The CDR3 is 15 amino acids. The germline V gene has CDR1 SGHVS and CDR2 FNYEAQ. CDR3 residues: CASSLIQETQETQYF. The DNA of the CDR3 is TGTGCCAGCAGCTTAATTCAAGAAACCCAAGAGACCCAGTACTTC.

This clonotype was counted between two and nine times. V is TRBV12-3 or TRBV12-4 and J is TRBJ1-6, with TRBD1 matching 8 bases. The trim removed 0 bases at V and 5 bases at J, leaving 3 bases unmatched. The CDR3 covers 16 residues. CDR3 nucleotide sequence: TGTGCCAGCAGTTTAGCGGAGACAGGGGATAATTCACCCCTCCACTTT. Amino acid sequence: CASSLAETGDNSPLHF.

This clonotype was seen at least ten times. V usage is TRBV7-2 and J usage is TRBJ2-3; D is unresolved. Trimming left V 4 bases short and J 7 bases short, with 9 bases between. Per germline, CDR1 SGHTA and CDR2 FQGNSA. This CDR3 has 12 amino acids. The CDR3 DNA is TGTGCCAGCAGCTGGGTCCAGCATACGCAGTATTTT. The encoded protein is CASSWVQHTQYF.